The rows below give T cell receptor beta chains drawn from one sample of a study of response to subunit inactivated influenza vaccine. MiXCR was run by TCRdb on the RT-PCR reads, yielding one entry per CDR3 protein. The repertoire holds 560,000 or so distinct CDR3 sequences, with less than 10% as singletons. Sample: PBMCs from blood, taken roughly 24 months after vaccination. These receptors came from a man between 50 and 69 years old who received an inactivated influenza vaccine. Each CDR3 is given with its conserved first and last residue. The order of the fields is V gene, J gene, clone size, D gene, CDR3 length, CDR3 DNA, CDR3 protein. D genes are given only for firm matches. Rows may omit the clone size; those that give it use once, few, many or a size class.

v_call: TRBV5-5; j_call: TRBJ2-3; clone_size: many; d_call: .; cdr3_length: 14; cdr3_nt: TGTGCCAGCAGCTTGGGGGGGCAGAGAGATACGCAGTATTTT; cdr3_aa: CASSLGGQRDTQYF
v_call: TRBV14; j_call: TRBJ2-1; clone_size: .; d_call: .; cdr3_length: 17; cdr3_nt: TGTGCCAGCAGCCAAGATCCGGGAGGGGGCCTATACAATGAGCAGTTCTTC; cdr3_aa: CASSQDPGGGLYNEQFF
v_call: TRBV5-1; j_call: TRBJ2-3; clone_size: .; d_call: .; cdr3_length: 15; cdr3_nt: TGCGCCAGCAGCCCTCTAGACGGTCGCACAGATACGCAGTATTTT; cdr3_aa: CASSPLDGRTDTQYF
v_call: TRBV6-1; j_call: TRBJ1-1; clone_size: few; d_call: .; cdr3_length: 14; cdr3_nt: TGTGCCAGCAACCGCCAGACAGGACGCACTGAAGCTTTCTTT; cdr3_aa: CASNRQTGRTEAFF
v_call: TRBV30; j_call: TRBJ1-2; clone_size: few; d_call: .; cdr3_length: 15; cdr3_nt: TGTGCCTGGAACCGGGACACACACCCCAACTATGGCTACACCTTC; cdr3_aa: CAWNRDTHPNYGYTF
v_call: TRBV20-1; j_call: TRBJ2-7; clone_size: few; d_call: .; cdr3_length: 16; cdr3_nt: TGCAGTGCTAGAGGCGGGGGACAGGCAAACTCCTACGAGCAGTACTTC; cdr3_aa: CSARGGGQANSYEQYF
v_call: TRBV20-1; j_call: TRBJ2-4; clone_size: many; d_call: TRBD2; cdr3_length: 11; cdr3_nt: TGCGGTACTTCTCCGGGAGGCATTCAGTACTTC; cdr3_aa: CGTSPGGIQYF
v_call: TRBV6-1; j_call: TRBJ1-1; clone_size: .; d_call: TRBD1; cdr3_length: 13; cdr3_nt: TGTGCCAGCAGTGAAAACAGGGGGACTGAAGCTTTCTTT; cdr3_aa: CASSENRGTEAFF
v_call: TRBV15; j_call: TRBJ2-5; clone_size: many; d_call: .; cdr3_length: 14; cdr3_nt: TGTGCCACCAGCAGAGATATGGCCCAAGAGACCCAGTACTTC; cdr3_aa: CATSRDMAQETQYF
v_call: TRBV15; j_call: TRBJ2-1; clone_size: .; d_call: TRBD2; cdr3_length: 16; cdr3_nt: TGTGCCACCAGCAGAGAGCTAGCGGTAGGGCCTTATGAGCAGTTCTTC; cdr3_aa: CATSRELAVGPYEQFF
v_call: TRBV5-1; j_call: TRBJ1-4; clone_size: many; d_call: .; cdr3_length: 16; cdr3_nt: TGCGCCAGCAGAGACCCATCCACGGGGGCAAATGAAAAACTGTTTTTT; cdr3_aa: CASRDPSTGANEKLFF
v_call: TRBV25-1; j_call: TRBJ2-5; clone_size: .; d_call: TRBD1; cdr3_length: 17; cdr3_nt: TGTGCCAGCTCCGAAGGGGGGACAGGGTATCGAGCGGGGACCCAGTACTTC; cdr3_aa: CASSEGGTGYRAGTQYF
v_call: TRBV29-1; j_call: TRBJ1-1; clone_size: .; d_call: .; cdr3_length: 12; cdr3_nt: TGCAGCGTAAAGAGGCTGGGGACTGAAGCTTTCTTT; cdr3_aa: CSVKRLGTEAFF
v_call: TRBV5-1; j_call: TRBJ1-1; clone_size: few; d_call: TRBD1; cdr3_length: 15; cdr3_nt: TGCGCCAGCAGCTACCAGACAGGGCTTCGCCCTGAAGCTTTCTTT; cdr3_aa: CASSYQTGLRPEAFF
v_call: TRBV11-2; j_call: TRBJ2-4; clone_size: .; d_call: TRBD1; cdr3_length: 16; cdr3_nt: TGTGCCAGCAGCTTTGAGTACAGGGGCCCCAAAAACATTCAGTACTTC; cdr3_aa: CASSFEYRGPKNIQYF
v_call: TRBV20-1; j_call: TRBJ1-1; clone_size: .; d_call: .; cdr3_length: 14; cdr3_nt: TGCAGTGCTAGCGGCGGGGGGCCGGGCACTGAAGCTTTCTTT; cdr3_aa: CSASGGGPGTEAFF
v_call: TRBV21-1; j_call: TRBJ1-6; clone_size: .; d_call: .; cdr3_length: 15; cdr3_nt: TGTGCCAACAGCAAAGCAGACGGCCGTGGATCACCCCTCCACTTT; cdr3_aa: CANSKADGRGSPLHF
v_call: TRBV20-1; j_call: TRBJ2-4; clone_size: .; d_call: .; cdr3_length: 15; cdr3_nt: TGCAGTGCTACCCCACAGGGAGGTGCCAAAAACATTCAGTACTTC; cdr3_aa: CSATPQGGAKNIQYF
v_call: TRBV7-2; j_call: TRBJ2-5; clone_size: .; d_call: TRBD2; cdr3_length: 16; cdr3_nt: TGTGCCAGCAGCTTAGCTCGCCTAGCGGGGGCAGAGACCCAGTACTTC; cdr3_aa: CASSLARLAGAETQYF
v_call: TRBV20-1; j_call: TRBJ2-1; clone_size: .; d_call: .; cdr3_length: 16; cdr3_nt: TGCAGTGCCAAAGCGCGGGGCAGTAGCTCCTACAATGAGCAGTTCTTC; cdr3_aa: CSAKARGSSSYNEQFF
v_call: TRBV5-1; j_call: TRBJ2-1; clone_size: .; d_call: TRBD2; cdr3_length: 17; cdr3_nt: TGCGCCAGCAGCTTGGGACTAGCGGGAGGGCCTAGCAATGAGCAGTTCTTC; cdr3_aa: CASSLGLAGGPSNEQFF
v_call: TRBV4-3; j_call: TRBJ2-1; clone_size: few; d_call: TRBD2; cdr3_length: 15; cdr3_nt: TGCGCCAGCAGCCAAAGTCTGGGACTAGACAATGAGCAGTTCTTC; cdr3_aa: CASSQSLGLDNEQFF
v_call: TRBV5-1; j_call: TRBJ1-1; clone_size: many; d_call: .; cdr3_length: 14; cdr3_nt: TGCGCCAGCACCAAAGGAGATATGAACACTGAAGCTTTCTTT; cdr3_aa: CASTKGDMNTEAFF
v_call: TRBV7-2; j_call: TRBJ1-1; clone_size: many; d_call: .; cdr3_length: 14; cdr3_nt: TGTGCCAGCAGCCTAAGGGGGGGGGCCACTGAAGCTTTCTTT; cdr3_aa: CASSLRGGATEAFF
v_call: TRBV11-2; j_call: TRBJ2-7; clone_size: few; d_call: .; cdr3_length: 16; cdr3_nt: TGTGCCAGCAGCAAAATAACAGGGAATGAAGAGCGCGAGCAGTACTTC; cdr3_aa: CASSKITGNEEREQYF
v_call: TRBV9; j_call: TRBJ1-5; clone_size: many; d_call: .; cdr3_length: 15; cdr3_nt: TGTGCCAGCAGCGTAGAGGCAGGCGTCGGGGAGCCCCAGCATTTT; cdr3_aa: CASSVEAGVGEPQHF
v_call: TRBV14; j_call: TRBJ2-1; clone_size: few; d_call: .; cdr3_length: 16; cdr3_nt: TGTGCCAGCAGCCAAGAGACCTTAGCTAGGTTCAATGAGCAGTTCTTC; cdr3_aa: CASSQETLARFNEQFF
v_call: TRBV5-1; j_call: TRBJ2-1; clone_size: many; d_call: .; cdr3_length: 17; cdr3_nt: TGCGCCAGCAGCTCAAGTTCCGGGGGAAGCTCCTACAATGAGCAGTTCTTC; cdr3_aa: CASSSSSGGSSYNEQFF
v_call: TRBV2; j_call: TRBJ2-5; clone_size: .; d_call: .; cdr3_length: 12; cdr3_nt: TGTGCCAGCAGTGCATTTCTAGCGCCAGAAGTCTTC; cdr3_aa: CASSAFLAPEVF
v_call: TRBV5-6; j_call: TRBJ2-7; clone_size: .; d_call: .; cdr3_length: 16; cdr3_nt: TGTGCCAGCAGCTTGGGGGCGGAAAGGGTCCCCTACGAGCAGTACTTC; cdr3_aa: CASSLGAERVPYEQYF
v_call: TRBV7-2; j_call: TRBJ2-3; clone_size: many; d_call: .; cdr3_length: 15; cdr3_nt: TGTGCCAGCAGCTTACTCTCCCACTCCACAGATACGCAGTATTTT; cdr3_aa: CASSLLSHSTDTQYF
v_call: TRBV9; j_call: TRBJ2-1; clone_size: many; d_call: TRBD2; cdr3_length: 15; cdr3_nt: TGTGCCAGCAGCGTAGCTAGCGGGAGGGCCGGTGAGCAGTTCTTC; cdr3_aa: CASSVASGRAGEQFF
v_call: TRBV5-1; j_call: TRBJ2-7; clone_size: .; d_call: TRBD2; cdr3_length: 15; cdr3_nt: TGCGCCAGCAGCTTGAATAGCGGGAGTGGGGACGAGCAGTACTTC; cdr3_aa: CASSLNSGSGDEQYF
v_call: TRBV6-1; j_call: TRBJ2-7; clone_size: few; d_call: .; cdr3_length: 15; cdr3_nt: TGTGCCAGCAGCTTCGGACTATCGAGCTCCTACGAGCAGTACTTC; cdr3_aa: CASSFGLSSSYEQYF
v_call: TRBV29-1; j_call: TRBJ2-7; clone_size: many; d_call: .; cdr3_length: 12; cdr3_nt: TGCAGTGTCCGGCGGAGCTCCTACGAGCAGTACTTC; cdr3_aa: CSVRRSSYEQYF
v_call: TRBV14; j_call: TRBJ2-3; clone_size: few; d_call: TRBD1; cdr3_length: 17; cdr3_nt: TGTGCCAGCAGCCAAGATTGGGGACAGGGGGCGACAGATACGCAGTATTTT; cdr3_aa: CASSQDWGQGATDTQYF
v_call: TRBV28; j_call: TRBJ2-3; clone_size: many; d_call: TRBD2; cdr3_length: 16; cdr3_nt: TGTGCCAGCAGTTTCGAGGCGGGGGGCATCACAGATACGCAGTATTTT; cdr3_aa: CASSFEAGGITDTQYF
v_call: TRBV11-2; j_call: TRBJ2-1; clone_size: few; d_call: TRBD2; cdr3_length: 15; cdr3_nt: TGTGCCAGCAGCTTAGATCATGGACTAGTCAATGAGCAGTTCTTC; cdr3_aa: CASSLDHGLVNEQFF
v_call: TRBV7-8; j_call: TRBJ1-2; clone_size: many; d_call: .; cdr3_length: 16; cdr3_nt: TGTGCCAGCAGCTTAGGCGGACAAGACGGCTCCTATGGCTACACCTTC; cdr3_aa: CASSLGGQDGSYGYTF
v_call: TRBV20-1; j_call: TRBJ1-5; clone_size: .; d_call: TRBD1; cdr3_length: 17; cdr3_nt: TGCAGTGCTAGCGGTACAGGGGTCCTCTATAGCGATCAGCCCCAGCATTTT; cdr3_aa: CSASGTGVLYSDQPQHF
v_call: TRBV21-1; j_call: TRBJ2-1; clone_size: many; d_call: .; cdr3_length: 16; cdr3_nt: TGTGCCAGCAGCAAATCCGGCGGGGACTCCTACAATGAGCAGTTCTTC; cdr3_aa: CASSKSGGDSYNEQFF
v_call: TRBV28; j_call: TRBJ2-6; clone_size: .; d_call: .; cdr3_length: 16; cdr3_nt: TGTGCCAGCCGTTATGAGGGGTTGTCTGGGGCCAACGTCCTGACTTTC; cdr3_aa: CASRYEGLSGANVLTF
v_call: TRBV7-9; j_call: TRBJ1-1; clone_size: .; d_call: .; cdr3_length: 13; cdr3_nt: TGTGCCAGCAGCCCCTCTATAAACACTGAAGCTTTCTTT; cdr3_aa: CASSPSINTEAFF